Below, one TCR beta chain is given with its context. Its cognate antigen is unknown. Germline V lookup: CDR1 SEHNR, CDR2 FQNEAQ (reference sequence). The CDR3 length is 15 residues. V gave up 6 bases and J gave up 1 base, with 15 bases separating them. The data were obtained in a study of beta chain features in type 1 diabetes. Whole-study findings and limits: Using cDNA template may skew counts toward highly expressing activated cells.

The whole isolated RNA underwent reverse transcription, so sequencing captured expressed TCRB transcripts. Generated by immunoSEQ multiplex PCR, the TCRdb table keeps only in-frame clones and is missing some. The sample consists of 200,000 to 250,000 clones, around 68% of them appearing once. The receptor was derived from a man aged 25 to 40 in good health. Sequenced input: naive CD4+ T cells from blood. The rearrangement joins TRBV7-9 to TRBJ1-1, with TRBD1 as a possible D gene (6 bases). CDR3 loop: CASRAQGPGNTEAFF. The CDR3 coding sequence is TGTGCCAGCAGGGCACAGGGACCGGGGAACACTGAAGCTTTCTTT.